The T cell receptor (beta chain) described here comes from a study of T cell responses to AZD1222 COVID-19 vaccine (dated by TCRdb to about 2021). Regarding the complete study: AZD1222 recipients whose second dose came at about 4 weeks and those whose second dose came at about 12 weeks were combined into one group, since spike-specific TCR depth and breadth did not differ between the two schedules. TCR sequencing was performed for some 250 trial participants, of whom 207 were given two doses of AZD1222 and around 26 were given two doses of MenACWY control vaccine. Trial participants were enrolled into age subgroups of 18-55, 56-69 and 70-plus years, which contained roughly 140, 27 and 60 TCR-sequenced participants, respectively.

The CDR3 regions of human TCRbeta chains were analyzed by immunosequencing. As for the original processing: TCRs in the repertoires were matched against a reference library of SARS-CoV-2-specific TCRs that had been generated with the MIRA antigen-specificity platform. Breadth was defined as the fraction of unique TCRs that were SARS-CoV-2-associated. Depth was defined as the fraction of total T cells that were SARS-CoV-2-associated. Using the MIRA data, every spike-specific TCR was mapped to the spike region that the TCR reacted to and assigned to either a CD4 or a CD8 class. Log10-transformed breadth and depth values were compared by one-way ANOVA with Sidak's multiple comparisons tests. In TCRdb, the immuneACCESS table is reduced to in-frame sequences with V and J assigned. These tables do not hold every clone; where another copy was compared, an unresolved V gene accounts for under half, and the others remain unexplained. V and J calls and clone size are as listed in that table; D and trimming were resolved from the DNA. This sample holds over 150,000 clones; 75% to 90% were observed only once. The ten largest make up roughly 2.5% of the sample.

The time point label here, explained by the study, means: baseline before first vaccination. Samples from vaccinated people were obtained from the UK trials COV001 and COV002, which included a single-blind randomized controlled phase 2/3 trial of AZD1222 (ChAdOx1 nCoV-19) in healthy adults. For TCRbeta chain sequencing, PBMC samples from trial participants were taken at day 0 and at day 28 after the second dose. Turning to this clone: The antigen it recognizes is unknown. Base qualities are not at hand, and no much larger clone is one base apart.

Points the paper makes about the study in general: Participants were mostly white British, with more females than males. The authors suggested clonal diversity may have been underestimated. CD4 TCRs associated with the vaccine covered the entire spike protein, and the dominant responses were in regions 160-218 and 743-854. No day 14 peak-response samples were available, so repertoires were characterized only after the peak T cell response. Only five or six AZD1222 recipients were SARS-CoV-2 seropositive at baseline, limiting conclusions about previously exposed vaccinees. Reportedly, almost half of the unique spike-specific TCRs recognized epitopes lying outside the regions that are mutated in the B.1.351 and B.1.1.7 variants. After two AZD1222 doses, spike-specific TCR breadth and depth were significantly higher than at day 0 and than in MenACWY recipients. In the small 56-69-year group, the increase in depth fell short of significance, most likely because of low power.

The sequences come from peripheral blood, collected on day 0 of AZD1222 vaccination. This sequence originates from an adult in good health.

At the DNA level, the sequence is TGTGCCAGCAGTTTTTCAAGTTTGGGGGTGCGGACAGGCCAAGACCGGAGCTCTGGAAACACCATATATTTT. Protein translation: CASSFSSLGVRTGQDRSSGNTIYF. The chain links TRBV28 with TRBJ1-3, and TRBD1 aligns with 7 junction nucleotides. Germline trimming amounts to 3 bases on V and 0 bases on J, with 29 as the count of junction bases outside the gene matches. The CDR3 measures 24 amino acids from cysteine to phenylalanine. The DNA shown is the 72-base CDR3, in frame from base 1. Reading the germline V gene gives CDR1 MDHEN and CDR2 SYDVKM.